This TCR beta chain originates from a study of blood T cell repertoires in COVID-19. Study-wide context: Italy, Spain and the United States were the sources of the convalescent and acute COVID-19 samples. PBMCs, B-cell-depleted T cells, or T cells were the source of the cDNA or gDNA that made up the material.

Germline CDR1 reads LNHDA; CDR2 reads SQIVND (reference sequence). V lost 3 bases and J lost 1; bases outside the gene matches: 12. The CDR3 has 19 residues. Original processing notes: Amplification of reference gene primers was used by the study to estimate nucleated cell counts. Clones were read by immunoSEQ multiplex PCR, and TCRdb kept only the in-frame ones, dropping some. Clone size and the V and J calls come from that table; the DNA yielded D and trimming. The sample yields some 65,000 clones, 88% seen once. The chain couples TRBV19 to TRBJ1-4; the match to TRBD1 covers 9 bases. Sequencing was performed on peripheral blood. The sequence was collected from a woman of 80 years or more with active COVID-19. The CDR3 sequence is CASSITRDRVEQTNEKLFF. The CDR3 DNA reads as TGTGCCAGTAGTATCACACGGGACAGGGTTGAACAAACTAATGAAAAACTGTTTTTT.